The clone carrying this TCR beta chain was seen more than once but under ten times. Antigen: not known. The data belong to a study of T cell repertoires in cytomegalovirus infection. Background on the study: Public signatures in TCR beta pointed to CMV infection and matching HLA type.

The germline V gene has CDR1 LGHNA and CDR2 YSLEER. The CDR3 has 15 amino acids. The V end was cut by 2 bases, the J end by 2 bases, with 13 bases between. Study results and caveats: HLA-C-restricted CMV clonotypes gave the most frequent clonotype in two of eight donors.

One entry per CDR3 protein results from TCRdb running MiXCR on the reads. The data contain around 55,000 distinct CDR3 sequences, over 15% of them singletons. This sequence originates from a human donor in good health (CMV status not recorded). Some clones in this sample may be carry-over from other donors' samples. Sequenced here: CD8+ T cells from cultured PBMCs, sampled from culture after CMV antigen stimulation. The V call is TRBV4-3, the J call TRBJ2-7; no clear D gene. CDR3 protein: CASSQTALGPYEQYF. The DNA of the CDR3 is TGCGCCAGCAGCCAAACTGCGTTAGGCCCCTACGAGCAGTACTTC.